This T cell receptor (beta chain) was sequenced in a study of T cells in Graves' hyperthyroidism and ophthalmopathy. There are many counts of this clonotype. Patients aged 18 to 65 had newly diagnosed hyperthyroidism lasting under 2 months. Uncontrolled infection, other autoimmune disease, pregnancy and lactation each barred patients from inclusion. The diagnoses drew upon clinical symptoms, serum thyroxine and TRAb, thyroid ultrasound and orbital computed tomography. TCR beta CDR3 regions were amplified from RNA transcripts. First-round RT-PCR targeting the TCR CDR3 was performed with the HTBI primer set. MiXCR, applied by TCRdb to the multiplex PCR reads, yields one record per CDR3 protein. The sample records around 250,000 distinct CDR3 sequences, roughly 15% being singletons. Trimming took 1 base from V and 5 from J; bases not matched to a gene: 15. Looked up from germline, CDR1 is SGHKS and CDR2 is YYEKEE (reference sequence). The CDR3 length is 17 residues.

V is TRBV5-5 and J is TRBJ2-7; 7 bases align to TRBD1. Specimen: blood. The clonotype comes from a woman between 35 and 50 years old with Graves' hyperthyroidism that later progressed to Graves' ophthalmopathy. The CDR3 sequence is CASSLRDSVGGFHEQYF. CDR3 in DNA: TGTGCCAGCAGCTTGAGGGATTCGGTAGGGGGCTTCCACGAGCAGTACTTC.